This TCR beta chain was identified during a study of identical twins. General study findings and limits: Models, which agreed with sharing between unrelated individuals, nonetheless underestimated the out-of-frame TCR alpha sharing seen in monozygotic twins. Surplus twin overlap in beta out-of-frame sequences was less pronounced.

Germline V gene lookup returns CDR1 MGHRA and CDR2 YSYEKL. The CDR3 loop spans 13 amino acids. The V end lost 1 base, the J end lost 6 bases, and 10 bases lay between the germline ends. For this clonotype: Its specificity is not known.

Template switching, a step in the protocol, added a universal primer site, and cDNA carried unique molecular identifiers. TCRdb re-derived calls from the 5' RACE reads in MiXCR, one entry per CDR3 protein. The table shows about 700,000 distinct CDR3 sequences, with approximately 6.1% occurring only once. This receptor was obtained from a man aged 18 to 29 in good health. The sequenced sample was naive T cells sorted from blood. The chain employs TRBV4-1 and TRBJ2-7; the D is unclear. CDR3: CASSQGSGSEQYV. CDR3 nucleotides: TGCGCCAGCAGCCAAGGATCGGGCTCCGAGCAGTACGTC.